Below, 11 T cell receptor beta chains from the same sample are listed, as sequenced in a study of response to subunit inactivated influenza vaccine. TCRdb reanalysed the RT-PCR reads using MiXCR and keeps one entry per CDR3 protein. The sample carries hundreds of thousands of distinct CDR3 sequences, approximately 15% recorded once. The sequenced sample was PBMCs from blood, obtained less than 15 days before vaccination. The receptors originated from a man aged 45-65 years who received an inactivated influenza vaccine.

J is TRBJ2-3 and V is TRBV20-1, with TRBD1 matching over 8 bases. Per germline, CDR1 DFQATT and CDR2 SNEGSKA (reference sequence). The CDR3 runs to 14 residues. Trimming took 4 bases from V and 4 from J; bases not matched to a gene: 7. In DNA, the CDR3 is TGCAGTGCTACCCGGACAGGGTCCCCAGATACGCAGTATTTT. The encoded protein is CSATRTGSPDTQYF.

V usage is TRBV18 and J usage is TRBJ2-2, with D maybe TRBD1 (7 bases). This CDR3 is built from 15 residues. Germline V gene lookup returns CDR1 KGHSH and CDR2 LQKENI. Between the trimmed V and J ends, which lost 2 bases and 5 bases, there was a span of 12 bases. CDR3 protein: CASSPAGTATGELFF. As DNA, the CDR3 is TGTGCCAGCTCACCAGCGGGGACAGCTACCGGGGAGCTGTTTTTT.

This clonotype was detected a few times. CDR3 bases: TGTGCCAGCAGCTTAACAGGCCCCCCCTTGACAGGGTTGGATACGCAGTATTTT. The encoded protein is CASSLTGPPLTGLDTQYF. The rearrangement uses TRBV7-3 and TRBJ2-3; 7 nucleotides align to TRBD1. The CDR3 sequence is 18 residues long. Germline values: CDR1 SGHTA, CDR2 FQGTGA. V was clipped by 0 bases and J by 6 bases; unmatched bases: 15.

This clonotype was seen a handful of times. The chain is built from TRBV29-1 and TRBJ2-7, with a possible D match to TRBD1 (6 bases). Trimming took off 4 bases at V and 4 bases at J, with 11 bases between the two ends. Germline V gene lookup returns CDR1 SQVTM and CDR2 ANQGSEA. The CDR3 length is 12 residues. The CDR3 coding sequence is TGCAGCGTTGTGGGGGCGCGGTACGAGCAGTACTTC. Translation: CSVVGARYEQYF.

This clonotype was observed a few times. This chain connects TRBV28 to TRBJ1-1; D unresolved. CDR3 length equals 13 residues. With 7 bases removed from V and 4 bases from J, the gap between germline ends came to 13 bases. The germline V gene encodes CDR1 MDHEN and CDR2 SYDVKM. The CDR3 protein is CASTPGWGTEAFF. DNA of the CDR3: TGTGCCAGCACTCCTGGTTGGGGCACTGAAGCTTTCTTT.

The V call is TRBV18, the J call TRBJ2-2; no definite D call. This CDR3 is 14 amino acids long. The V end lost 3 bases, the J end lost 1 base, and 6 bases lay between the germline ends. Per germline, CDR1 KGHSH and CDR2 LQKENI. The CDR3: CASSPPKNTGELFF. CDR3 in DNA: TGTGCCAGCTCACCGCCAAAGAACACCGGGGAGCTGTTTTTT. Looking up the rest from reference TRBV18 and TRBJ2-2 gives the full variable domain: NAGVMQNPRHLVRRRGQEARLRCSPMKGHSHVYWYRQLPEEGLKFMVYLQKENIIDESGMPKERFSAEFPKEGPSILRIQQVVRGDSAAYFCASSPPKNTGELFFGEGSRLTVL.

The chain recombines TRBV20-1 with TRBJ2-7; 13 bases agree with TRBD2. The CDR3 length is 14 residues. J gave up 7 bases and V 0 bases, and 3 bases lay outside the gene matches. The germline V gene encodes CDR1 DFQATT and CDR2 SNEGSKA (reference sequence). The CDR3 spells CSARELAGGWEQYF. The DNA of the CDR3 is TGCAGTGCTAGAGAACTAGCGGGAGGGTGGGAGCAGTACTTC.

The chain uses TRBV19 and TRBJ2-1; D is uncertain. The CDR3 spans 15 residues. The V and J ends lost 5 bases and 0 bases respectively, with 11 bases between them. Per the germline V gene, CDR1 is LNHDA and CDR2 is SQIVND (reference sequence). CDR3: CASSLQYSSYNEQFF. The CDR3 bases are TGTGCCAGTAGTTTACAATACAGCTCCTACAATGAGCAGTTCTTC.

This clonotype was seen a few times. The chain couples TRBV9 to TRBJ2-3, with 13 bases matching TRBD2. Germline trimming cut 3 bases from V and 4 bases from J; bases unmatched to any gene: 11. The V gene's germline CDR1 is SGDLS and CDR2 YYNGEE. The CDR3 length is 18 residues. The CDR3 bases are TGTGCCAGCAGCGACACTAGCGGGAGGGCCTCGCCCCCAGATACGCAGTATTTT. Translating gives CASSDTSGRASPPDTQYF.

This clonotype appeared a few times. The gene calls are TRBV5-1 and TRBJ2-7; a weak D match, TRBD1 (6 bases). The CDR3 loop spans 16 amino acids. Trimming pared 2 bases from V and 5 bases from J, leaving 20 bases between. Germline V CDR1 and CDR2: SGHRS, YFSETQ. CDR3 loop: CASSFSPGQNKDEQYF. Written as DNA, the CDR3 is TGCGCCAGCAGCTTTTCCCCGGGACAAAATAAAGACGAGCAGTACTTC.

The chain carries TRBV18 and TRBJ2-2; D may be TRBD1 (7 bases). Trimming took off 0 bases at V and 2 bases at J, with 13 bases between the two ends. This CDR3 is 17 amino acids long. Germline CDR1 is KGHSH and CDR2 is LQKENI. As DNA, the CDR3 is TGTGCCAGCTCACCACCTGGGCGGGACAGAAACACCGGGGAGCTGTTTTTT. Translating gives CASSPPGRDRNTGELFF.